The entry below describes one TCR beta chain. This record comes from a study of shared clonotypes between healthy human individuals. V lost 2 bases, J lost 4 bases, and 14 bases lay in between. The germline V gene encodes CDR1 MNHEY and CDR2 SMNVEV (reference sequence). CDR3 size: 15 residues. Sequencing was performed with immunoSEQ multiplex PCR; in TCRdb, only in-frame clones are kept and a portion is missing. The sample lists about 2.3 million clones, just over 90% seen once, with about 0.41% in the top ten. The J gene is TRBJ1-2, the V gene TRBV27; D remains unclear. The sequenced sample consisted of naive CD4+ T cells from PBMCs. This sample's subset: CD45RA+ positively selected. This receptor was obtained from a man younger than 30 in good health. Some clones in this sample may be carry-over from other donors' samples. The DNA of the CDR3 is TGTGCCAGCAGTTTAACTTTTTCGGGTGTCTATGGCTACACCTTC. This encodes CASSLTFSGVYGYTF.